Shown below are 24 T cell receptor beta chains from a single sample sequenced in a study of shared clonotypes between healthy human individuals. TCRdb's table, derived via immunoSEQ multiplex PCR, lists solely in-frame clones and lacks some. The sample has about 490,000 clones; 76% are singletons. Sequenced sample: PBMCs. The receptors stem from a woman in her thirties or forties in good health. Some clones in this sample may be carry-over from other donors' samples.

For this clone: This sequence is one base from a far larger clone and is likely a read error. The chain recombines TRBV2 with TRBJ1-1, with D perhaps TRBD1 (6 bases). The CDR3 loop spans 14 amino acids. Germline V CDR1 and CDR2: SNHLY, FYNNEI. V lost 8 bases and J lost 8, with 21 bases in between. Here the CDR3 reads CASGKETGSREAFF. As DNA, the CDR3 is TGTGCCAGCGGTAAAGAAACAGGGAGTAGGGAAGCTTTCTTT.

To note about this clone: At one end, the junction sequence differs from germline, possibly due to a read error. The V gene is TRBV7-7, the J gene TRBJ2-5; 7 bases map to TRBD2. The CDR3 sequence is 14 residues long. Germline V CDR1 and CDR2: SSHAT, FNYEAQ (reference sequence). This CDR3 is CASSGPSGLETQYF. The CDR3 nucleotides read TGTGCTAGCAGCGGTCCTAGCGGTTTGGAGACCCAGTACTTC. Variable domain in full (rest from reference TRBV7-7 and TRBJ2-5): GAGVSQSPRYKVTKRGQDVTLRCDPISSHATLYWYQQALGQGPEFLTYFNYEAQPDKSGLPSDRFSAERPEGSISTLTIQRTEQRDSAMYRCASSGPSGLETQYFGPGTRLLVL.

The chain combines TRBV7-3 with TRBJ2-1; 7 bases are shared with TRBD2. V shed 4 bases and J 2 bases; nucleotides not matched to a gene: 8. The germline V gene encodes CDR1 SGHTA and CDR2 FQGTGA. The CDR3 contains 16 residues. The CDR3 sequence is CASSYVASGTYNEQFF. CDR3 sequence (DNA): TGTGCCAGCAGCTATGTGGCTAGCGGAACCTACAATGAGCAGTTCTTC.

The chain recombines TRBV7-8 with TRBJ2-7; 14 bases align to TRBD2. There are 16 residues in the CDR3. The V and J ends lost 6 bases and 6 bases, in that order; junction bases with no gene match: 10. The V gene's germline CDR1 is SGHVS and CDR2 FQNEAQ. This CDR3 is CASSRPGTSGSTEQYF. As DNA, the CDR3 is TGTGCCAGCAGTCGTCCCGGGACTAGCGGGAGTACCGAGCAGTACTTC.

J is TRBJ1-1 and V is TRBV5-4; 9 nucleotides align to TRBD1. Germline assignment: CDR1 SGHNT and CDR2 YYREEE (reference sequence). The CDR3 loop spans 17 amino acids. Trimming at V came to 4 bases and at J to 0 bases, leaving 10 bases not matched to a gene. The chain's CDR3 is CASSVPFGTGMNTEAFF. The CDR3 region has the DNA TGTGCCAGCAGCGTCCCCTTCGGGACAGGGATGAACACTGAAGCTTTCTTT.

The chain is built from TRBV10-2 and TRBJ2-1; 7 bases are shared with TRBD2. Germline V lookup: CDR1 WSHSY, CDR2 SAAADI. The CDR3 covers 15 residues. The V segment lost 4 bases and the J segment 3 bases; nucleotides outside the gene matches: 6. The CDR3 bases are TGCGCCAGCAGTGGAGCGGGACTCGGCTACAATGAGCAGTTCTTC. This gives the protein CASSGAGLGYNEQFF.

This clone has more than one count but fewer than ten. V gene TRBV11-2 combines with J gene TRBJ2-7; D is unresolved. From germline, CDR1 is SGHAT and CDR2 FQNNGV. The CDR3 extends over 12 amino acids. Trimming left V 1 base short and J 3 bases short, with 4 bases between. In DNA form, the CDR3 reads TGTGCCAGCAGCTTAGGGGACTACGAGCAGTACTTC. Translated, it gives CASSLGDYEQYF.

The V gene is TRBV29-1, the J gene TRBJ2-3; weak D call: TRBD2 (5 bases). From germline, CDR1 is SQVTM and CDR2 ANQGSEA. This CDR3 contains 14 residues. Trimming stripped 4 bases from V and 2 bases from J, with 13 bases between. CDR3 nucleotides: TGCAGCGTTGTAAGGACTCGACACACAGATACGCAGTATTTT. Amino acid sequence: CSVVRTRHTDTQYF.

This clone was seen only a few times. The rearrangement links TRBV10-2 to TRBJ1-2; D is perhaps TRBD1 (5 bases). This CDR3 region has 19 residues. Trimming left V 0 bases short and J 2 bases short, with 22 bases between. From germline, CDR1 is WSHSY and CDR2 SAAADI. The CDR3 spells CASSESRGGRPSPNYGYTF. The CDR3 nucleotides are TGCGCCAGCAGTGAGTCGAGGGGCGGGCGGCCCTCGCCCAACTATGGCTACACCTTC.

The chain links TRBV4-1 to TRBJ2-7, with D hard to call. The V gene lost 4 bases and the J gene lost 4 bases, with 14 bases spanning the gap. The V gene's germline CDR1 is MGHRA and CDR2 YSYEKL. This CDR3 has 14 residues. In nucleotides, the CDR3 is TGCGCCAGCAGCCCCCCGCTTAGCCCTTACGAGCAGTACTTC. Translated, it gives CASSPPLSPYEQYF.

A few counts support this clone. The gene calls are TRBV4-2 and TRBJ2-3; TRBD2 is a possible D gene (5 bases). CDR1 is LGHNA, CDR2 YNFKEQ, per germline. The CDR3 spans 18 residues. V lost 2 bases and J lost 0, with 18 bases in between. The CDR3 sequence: CASSQLGSSGLSTDTQYF. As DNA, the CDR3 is TGTGCCAGCAGCCAACTTGGCTCCAGCGGCCTTAGCACAGATACGCAGTATTTT.

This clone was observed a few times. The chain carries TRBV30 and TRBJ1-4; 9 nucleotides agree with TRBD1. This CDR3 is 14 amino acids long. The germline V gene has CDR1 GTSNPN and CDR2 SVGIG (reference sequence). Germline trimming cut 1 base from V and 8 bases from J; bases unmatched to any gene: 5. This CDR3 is CAWSGGQGREKLFF. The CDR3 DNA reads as TGTGCCTGGAGTGGAGGACAGGGGCGGGAAAAACTGTTTTTT. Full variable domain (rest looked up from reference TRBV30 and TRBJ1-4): SQTIHQWPATLVQPVGSPLSLECTVEGTSNPNLYWYRQAAGRGLQLLFYSVGIGQISSEVPQNLSASRPQDRQFILSSKKLLLSDSGFYLCAWSGGQGREKLFFGSGTQLSVL.

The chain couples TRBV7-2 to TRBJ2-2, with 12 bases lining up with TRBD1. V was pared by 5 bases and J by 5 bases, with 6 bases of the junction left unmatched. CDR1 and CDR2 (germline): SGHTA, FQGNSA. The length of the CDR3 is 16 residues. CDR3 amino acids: CASSRRGQGATGELFF. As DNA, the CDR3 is TGTGCCAGCAGCCGACGGGGACAGGGGGCAACCGGGGAGCTGTTTTTT. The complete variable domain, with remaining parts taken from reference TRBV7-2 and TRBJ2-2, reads GAGVSQSPSNKVTEKGKDVELRCDPISGHTALYWYRQSLGQGLEFLIYFQGNSAPDKSGLPSDRFSAERTGGSVSTLTIQRTQQEDSAVYLCASSRRGQGATGELFFGEGSRLTVL.

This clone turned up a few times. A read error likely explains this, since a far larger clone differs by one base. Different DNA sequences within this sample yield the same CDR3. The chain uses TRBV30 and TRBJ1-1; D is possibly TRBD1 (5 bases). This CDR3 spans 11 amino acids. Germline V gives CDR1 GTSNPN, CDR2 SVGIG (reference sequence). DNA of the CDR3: TGTGCCTGGGGGGCTGTGGCTGAGGCTTTCTTT. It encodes CAWGAVAEAFF. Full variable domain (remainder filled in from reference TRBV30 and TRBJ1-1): SQTIHQWPATLVQPVGSPLSLECTVEGTSNPNLYWYRQAAGRGLQLLFYSVGIGQISSEVPQNLSASRPQDRQFILSSKKLLLSDSGFYLCAWGAVAEAFFGQGTRLTVV.

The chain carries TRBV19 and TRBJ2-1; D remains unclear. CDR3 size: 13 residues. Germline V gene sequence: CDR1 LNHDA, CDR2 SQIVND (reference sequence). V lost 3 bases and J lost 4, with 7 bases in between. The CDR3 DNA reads TGTGCCAGTAGTATTGGACGGTACAATGAGCAGTTCTTC. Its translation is CASSIGRYNEQFF.

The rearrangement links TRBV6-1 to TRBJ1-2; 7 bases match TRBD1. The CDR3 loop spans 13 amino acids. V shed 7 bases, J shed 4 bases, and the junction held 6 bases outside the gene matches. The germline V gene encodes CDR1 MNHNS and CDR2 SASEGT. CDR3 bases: TGTGCCAGCAAACAGGGGTATGTCTATGGCTACACCTTC. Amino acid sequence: CASKQGYVYGYTF.

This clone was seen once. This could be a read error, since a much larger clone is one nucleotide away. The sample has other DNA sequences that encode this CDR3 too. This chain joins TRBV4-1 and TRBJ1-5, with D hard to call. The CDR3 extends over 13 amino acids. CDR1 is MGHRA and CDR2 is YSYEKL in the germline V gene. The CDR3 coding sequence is TGCGCCAGCAGCCAACAGGTGAATCAGCCTCAGCATTTT. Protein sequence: CASSQQVNQPQHF.

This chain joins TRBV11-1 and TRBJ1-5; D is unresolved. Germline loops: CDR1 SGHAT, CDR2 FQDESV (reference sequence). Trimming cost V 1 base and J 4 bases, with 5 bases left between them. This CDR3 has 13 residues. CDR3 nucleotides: TGTGCCAGCAGCTTAGTCCGGAATCAGCCCCAGCATTTT. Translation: CASSLVRNQPQHF.

CDR3 protein: CAISESWGDGYTF. CDR3 coding DNA: TGTGCCATCAGTGAGTCTTGGGGGGATGGCTACACCTTC. J is TRBJ1-2 and V is TRBV10-3; a possible D gene is TRBD1 (5 bases). CDR1 and CDR2 (germline): ENHRY, SYGVKD. The CDR3 has 13 residues. Trimming shortened V by 0 bases and J by 6 bases, and 8 bases separated the two germline ends.

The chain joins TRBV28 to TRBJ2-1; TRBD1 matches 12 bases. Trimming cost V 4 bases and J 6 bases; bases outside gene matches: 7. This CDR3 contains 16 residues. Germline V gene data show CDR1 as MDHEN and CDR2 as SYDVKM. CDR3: CASSSPGQGAGNEQFF. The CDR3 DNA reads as TGTGCCAGCAGTTCACCGGGACAGGGGGCTGGCAATGAGCAGTTCTTC.

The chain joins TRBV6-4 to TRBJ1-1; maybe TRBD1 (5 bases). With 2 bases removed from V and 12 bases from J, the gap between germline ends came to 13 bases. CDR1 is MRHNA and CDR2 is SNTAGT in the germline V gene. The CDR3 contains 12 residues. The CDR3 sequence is CASSDPGLRTFF. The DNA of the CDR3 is TGTGCCAGCAGTGACCCAGGGTTGAGGACTTTCTTT.

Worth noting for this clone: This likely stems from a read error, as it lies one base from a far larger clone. The CDR3 nucleotides are TGCAGCGTGGGGGCTGGGCGGGAATCCTACGAGCAGTACTTC. This codes for CSVGAGRESYEQYF. The chain uses TRBV29-1 and TRBJ2-7; D tentatively reads TRBD1 or TRBD2 (6 bases each). Looked up from germline, CDR1 is SQVTM and CDR2 is ANQGSEA. V was trimmed by 6 bases and J by 1 base, leaving 16 bases between them. The CDR3 loop spans 14 amino acids.

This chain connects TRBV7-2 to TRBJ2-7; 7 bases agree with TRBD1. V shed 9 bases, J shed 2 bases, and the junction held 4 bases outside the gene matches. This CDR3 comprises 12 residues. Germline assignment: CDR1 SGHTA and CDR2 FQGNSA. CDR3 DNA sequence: TGTGCCAGTGGACAGGACCCCTACGAGCAGTACTTC. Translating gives CASGQDPYEQYF.

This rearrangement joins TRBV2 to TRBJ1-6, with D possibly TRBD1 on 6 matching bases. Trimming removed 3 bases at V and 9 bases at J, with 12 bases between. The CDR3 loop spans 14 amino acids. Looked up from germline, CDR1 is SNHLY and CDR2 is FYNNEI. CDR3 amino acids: CASSENRVVSPLHF. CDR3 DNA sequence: TGTGCCAGCAGTGAGAACAGGGTTGTTTCACCCCTCCACTTT.